This T cell receptor beta chain was identified in a study of T cell repertoires in cytomegalovirus infection (dated by TCRdb to the late 2010s). At the level of the whole study: Peptide stimulations targeted recently identified HLA-C-restricted CMV epitopes, whose presentation resists viral immunomodulation, together with well-studied HLA-B-restricted epitopes. The HLA type of each donor mattered for the analysis, because public TCR beta signatures pointed to carriage of CMV infection along with the matching HLA type.

Taken from the germline V gene (reference sequence), the CDR1 and CDR2 loops are MNHEY and SMNVEV. There are 13 amino acids in the CDR3, from cysteine to phenylalanine inclusive. The read is trimmed to its CDR3 DNA, 39 bases read in frame from base 1. V lost 6 bases and J lost 4 bases; the stretch between them is 10 bases long. Sequencer: Illumina HiSeq 1500. The public reads were reanalyzed by TCRdb: fastp trimming at Q25, MiXCR alignment, in-frame beta chains only. Every distinct CDR3 protein forms one entry, paired with its most common genes and DNA. For this sample the table gives approximately 1,000,000 distinct CDR3 sequences, of which 31% were detected only once. In total, the top ten clones hold roughly an eighth of the sample. On the study overall, not on this receptor specifically: In both this cohort and an independent cohort of under 450 donors, the cumulative frequency of public TCR beta family members distinguished carriers of CMV infection plus the relevant HLA type. The ex vivo response was dominated by HLA-C-restricted CMV-specific TCR beta clonotypes, which also provided the single most frequent clonotype in two of eight donors.

With regard to this clonotype: The clone's antigen remains unknown. The input lacks base qualities; no much larger clone sits a single base away.

The treatment or condition label corresponds to: in vitro stimulation with specific CMV peptide epitopes to enrich CMV-specific T cells. This TCR was recovered from a human donor in good health (CMV status not recorded). Some clones in this sample may be carry-over from other donors' samples. Here the chain combines TRBV27 and TRBJ2-1; the D assignment is uncertain and may be TRBD1 or TRBD2, with 5 bases supporting each. The sample here was cultured CD8+ T cells from PBMCs, taken from culture after CMV antigen stimulation. Read as DNA, the sequence is TGTGCCAGCAGGTACGGGGCTTACAATGAGCAGTTCTTC. Its translation is CASRYGAYNEQFF.